A single sample is the source of the 29 T cell receptor beta chains below, sequenced in a study of blood T cell repertoires in COVID-19. Assay: immunoSEQ multiplex PCR; the TCRdb copy retains only in-frame clones and omits some. The table includes about 250,000 clones, about four fifths detected once. The sample was peripheral blood. These receptors came from a man aged 50-60 years with active or convalescent COVID-19.

The chain employs TRBV28 and TRBJ1-1; TRBD1 aligns across 12 bases. The CDR3 spans 15 residues. The V gene end was trimmed by 2 bases and the J gene end by 5 bases; junction bases not matched to a gene: 3. The germline gives CDR1 MDHEN, CDR2 SYDVKM. The CDR3 bases are TGTGCCAGCAGTTTAGGGACAGGGGGCTGGACTGAAGCTTTCTTT. As protein: CASSLGTGGWTEAFF.

This clone was seen just once. The V call is TRBV6-5, the J call TRBJ2-7; D remains unclear. This CDR3 is built from 12 residues. V was cut by 6 bases and J by 6 bases, with 12 bases left in between. The germline V gene has CDR1 MNHEY and CDR2 SVGAGI. The chain's CDR3 is CASSLRQFEQYF. The CDR3 bases are TGTGCCAGCAGCCTCCGCCAGTTCGAGCAGTACTTC.

In its sample, this clone was seen once. The chain combines TRBV3-1 (or the pseudogene TRBV3-2) with TRBJ2-1; the match to TRBD1 covers 7 bases. This CDR3 has 15 amino acids. Trimming cost V 1 base and J 7 bases; bases outside gene matches: 7. In germline, CDR1 is LGHDT, CDR2 YNNKEL (reference sequence). CDR3 nucleotide sequence: TGTGCCAGCAGCCAAGCTAGGGGGCCGGGGAATGAGCAGTTCTTC. The encoded protein is CASSQARGPGNEQFF.

CDR3 DNA: TGTGCCAGCAGCTTAGTCGCAGGAACTAACTATGGCTACACCTTC. Translation gives CASSLVAGTNYGYTF. The rearrangement uses TRBV7-2 and TRBJ1-2; D unclear. CDR3 length equals 15 residues. The germline gives CDR1 SGHTA, CDR2 FQGNSA. V was pared by 1 base and J by 0 bases, with 9 bases between.

The V and J genes are TRBV6-5 and TRBJ1-3; D is unresolved. Germline-derived CDR1 and CDR2 are MNHEY and SVGAGI. The CDR3 sequence is 13 residues long. Trimming cost V 8 bases and J 1 base, with 9 bases left between them. The chain's CDR3 is CASLELSGNTIYF. CDR3 coding DNA: TGTGCCAGCTTGGAGCTGTCTGGAAACACCATATATTTT.

The rearrangement joins TRBV5-1 to TRBJ2-3; D is uncertain. The CDR3 runs to 14 residues. The V gene's germline CDR1 is SGHRS and CDR2 YFSETQ. Trimming stripped 4 bases from V and 2 bases from J, with 11 bases between. This chain's CDR3 is CASSPLRDTDTQYF. CDR3 DNA sequence: TGCGCCAGCAGCCCTTTACGAGACACAGATACGCAGTATTTT. The full variable domain, rest sourced from reference TRBV5-1 and TRBJ2-3, is KAGVTQTPRYLIKTRGQQVTLSCSPISGHRSVSWYQQTPGQGLQFLFEYFSETQRNKGNFPGRFSGRQFSNSRSEMNVSTLELGDSALYLCASSPLRDTDTQYFGPGTRLTVL.

This clone appeared a few times. This chain connects TRBV19 to TRBJ2-5; the D is unclear. Trimming took 6 bases from V and 6 from J, leaving 8 bases between them. Per the germline V gene, CDR1 is LNHDA and CDR2 is SQIVND (reference sequence). The CDR3 sequence is 11 residues long. CDR3 sequence (DNA): TGTGCCAGTAGGGATACTAAGACCCAGTACTTC. Amino acid sequence: CASRDTKTQYF.

The J gene is TRBJ1-2, the V gene TRBV30; TRBD1 aligns across 9 bases. Germline lookup yields CDR1 GTSNPN and CDR2 SVGIG (reference sequence). V was clipped by 0 bases and J by 7 bases; unmatched bases: 12. The CDR3 has 16 residues. The CDR3 is CAWSVIPLRTGVGYTF. The CDR3 region has the DNA TGTGCCTGGAGTGTAATTCCGTTGAGGACAGGGGTTGGCTACACCTTC.

J is TRBJ1-3 and V is TRBV30; D gene ambiguous. V gave up 0 bases and J gave up 5 bases, with 14 bases separating them. Germline CDR1 reads GTSNPN; CDR2 reads SVGIG (reference sequence). The CDR3 is 15 residues long. CDR3 sequence (DNA): TGTGCCTGGAGTGTAGGGCCGGGAGCACGAAACACCATATATTTT. Its protein is CAWSVGPGARNTIYF. The variable domain in full, with the rest retrieved from reference TRBV30 and TRBJ1-3, is SQTIHQWPATLVQPVGSPLSLECTVEGTSNPNLYWYRQAAGRGLQLLFYSVGIGQISSEVPQNLSASRPQDRQFILSSKKLLLSDSGFYLCAWSVGPGARNTIYFGEGSWLTVV.

This clone was observed a handful of times. This rearrangement joins TRBV2 to TRBJ2-7; 7 bases agree with TRBD1. The germline gives CDR1 SNHLY, CDR2 FYNNEI. Trimming at V came to 6 bases and at J to 6 bases, leaving 14 bases not matched to a gene. The CDR3 is 15 residues long. The CDR3 is CASRGDRAQVSEQYF. The CDR3 bases are TGTGCCAGCAGGGGGGACAGAGCCCAGGTTTCCGAGCAGTACTTC.

J is TRBJ1-3 and V is TRBV6-5; no firm D call. Trimming left V 0 bases short and J 3 bases short, with 3 bases between. CDR3 length equals 13 residues. Germline assignment: CDR1 MNHEY and CDR2 SVGAGI. The chain's CDR3 is CASSYSGGNTIYF. In DNA, the CDR3 is TGTGCCAGCAGTTACTCCGGTGGAAACACCATATATTTT.

The V gene is TRBV29-1, the J gene TRBJ2-2, with a possible D match to TRBD1 (6 bases). Trimming pared 4 bases from V and 0 bases from J, leaving 9 bases between. Germline V CDR1 and CDR2: SQVTM, ANQGSEA. The CDR3 loop spans 14 amino acids. CDR3 sequence reads: CSVASGANTGELFF. The CDR3 DNA reads TGCAGCGTTGCGTCAGGGGCGAACACCGGGGAGCTGTTTTTT.

The chain links TRBV15 to TRBJ2-3, with 8 positions matching TRBD2. Germline V gene sequence: CDR1 LNHNV, CDR2 YYDKDF (reference sequence). V dropped 1 base and J dropped 4; count of bases not matched to a gene: 7. This CDR3 is 16 amino acids long. As DNA, the CDR3 is TGTGCCACCAGCAGAGTCAAAAGCGGGGGCCCAGATACGCAGTATTTT. It yields the protein CATSRVKSGGPDTQYF. The entire variable domain, with the rest obtained from reference TRBV15 and TRBJ2-3, is as follows: DAMVIQNPRYQVTQFGKPVTLSCSQTLNHNVMYWYQQKSSQAPKLLFHYYDKDFNNEADTPDNFQSRRPNTSFCFLDIRSPGLGDTAMYLCATSRVKSGGPDTQYFGPGTRLTVL.

V gene TRBV9 combines with J gene TRBJ2-1; 9 bases align to TRBD2. The CDR3 loop spans 15 amino acids. V was pared by 1 base and J by 8 bases, with 7 bases of the junction left unmatched. Germline loops: CDR1 SGDLS, CDR2 YYNGEE. The CDR3 sequence is CASSVMGGGADEQFF. CDR3 DNA sequence: TGTGCCAGCAGCGTAATGGGCGGGGGGGCTGATGAGCAGTTCTTC.

Of note for this clone: Additional DNA sequences in this sample encode the identical CDR3. V and J are TRBV18 and TRBJ2-1; TRBD1 might be the D (6 bases). This CDR3 has 12 amino acids. V lost 4 bases and J lost 6, with 7 bases in between. Germline CDR1 reads KGHSH; CDR2 reads LQKENI. This CDR3 reads CASSQQGNEQFF. In DNA form, the CDR3 reads TGTGCCAGCTCACAACAGGGCAATGAGCAGTTCTTC.

The rearrangement joins TRBV5-1 to TRBJ2-3, with 10 positions matching TRBD2. V shed 3 bases, J shed 4 bases, and the junction held 2 bases outside the gene matches. The CDR3 loop spans 14 amino acids. From germline, CDR1 is SGHRS and CDR2 YFSETQ. In DNA form, the CDR3 reads TGCGCCAGCAGCTCAGGGACTAGCGCAGATACGCAGTATTTT. Translated: CASSSGTSADTQYF.

This clone has more than one count but fewer than ten. The J gene is TRBJ2-7, the V gene TRBV3-1 (or the pseudogene TRBV3-2); the match to TRBD1 covers 10 bases. Germline V gene sequence: CDR1 LGHDT, CDR2 YNNKEL (reference sequence). Trimming cost V 4 bases and J 3 bases; bases outside gene matches: 6. The CDR3 has 15 residues. The CDR3 DNA reads TGTGCCAGCAGCCCCGGGACAGGGGCCTTCTACGAGCAGTACTTC. Protein sequence: CASSPGTGAFYEQYF.

This chain joins TRBV27 and TRBJ2-2; a weak D match, TRBD2 (7 bases). Trimming pared 6 bases from V and 7 bases from J, leaving 15 bases between. CDR1 is MNHEY and CDR2 is SMNVEV in the germline V gene (reference sequence). This CDR3 has 14 amino acids. CDR3 DNA: TGTGCCAGCAGCGGGCAGGGGAGGGGCGGGGAGCTGTTTTTT. Its protein product is CASSGQGRGGELFF.

V and J are TRBV6-6 and TRBJ1-5, with D tentatively TRBD1 (5 bases). Trimming cost V 4 bases and J 4 bases, with 14 bases left between them. The CDR3 length is 15 residues. CDR1 and CDR2 from the germline V gene are MNHNY and SVGAGI (reference sequence). The CDR3 nucleotides read TGTGCCAGCAGTTCATCAGGGACTTCAAATCAGCCCCAGCATTTT. Translating it yields CASSSSGTSNQPQHF.

The rearrangement uses TRBV11-2 and TRBJ1-2; D possibly corresponds to TRBD1 (6 bases). The V end was cut by 5 bases, the J end by 3 bases, with 19 bases between. The germline V gene encodes CDR1 SGHAT and CDR2 FQNNGV. The CDR3 is 16 amino acids. The CDR3 sequence: CASSPGGAGGHYGYTF. The CDR3 DNA reads as TGTGCCAGCAGCCCGGGGGGGGCAGGCGGGCACTATGGCTACACCTTC.

V is TRBV12-5 and J is TRBJ1-1; D gene ambiguous. V lost 8 bases to trimming and J lost 5 bases, with 12 bases between them. The CDR3 is 12 amino acids. CDR1 and CDR2 (germline): LGHNT, FRNRAP. Written as DNA, the CDR3 is TGTGCTAGTTTGCAGGTGGTTACTGAAGCTTTCTTT. It specifies CASLQVVTEAFF.

V usage is TRBV19 and J usage is TRBJ2-5; 7 nucleotides agree with TRBD2. Germline CDR1 is LNHDA and CDR2 is SQIVND (reference sequence). This CDR3 comprises 16 residues. The junction had 8 bases not matched to a gene; V was cut back by 3 bases and J by 1 base. The CDR3 loop is CASSMVLPGGQETQYF. In DNA, the CDR3 is TGTGCCAGTAGTATGGTACTACCGGGGGGCCAAGAGACCCAGTACTTC.

This clone was detected only a few times. The genes are TRBV9 and TRBJ2-5; D is uncertain. The ends were cut back, 2 bases at V and 4 bases at J, with 12 bases in the middle. Germline V gene lookup returns CDR1 SGDLS and CDR2 YYNGEE. CDR3 length: 14 amino acids. The CDR3 sequence: CASSVSVSSETQYF. In nucleotides, the CDR3 is TGTGCCAGCAGCGTTTCGGTATCATCAGAGACCCAGTACTTC. The full variable domain, rest sourced from reference TRBV9 and TRBJ2-5, is DSGVTQTPKHLITATGQRVTLRCSPRSGDLSVYWYQQSLDQGLQFLIQYYNGEERAKGNILERFSAQQFPDLHSELNLSSLELGDSALYFCASSVSVSSETQYFGPGTRLLVL.

J is TRBJ1-5 and V is TRBV19; TRBD1 might be the D (5 bases). The CDR3 length is 15 residues. V was clipped by 1 base and J by 6 bases, with 13 bases between them. In germline, CDR1 is LNHDA, CDR2 SQIVND (reference sequence). CDR3: CASSIAGELRQPQHF. As DNA, the CDR3 is TGTGCCAGTAGTATAGCGGGGGAGCTTCGTCAGCCCCAGCATTTT.

The rearrangement links TRBV19 to TRBJ1-2; tentatively, D is TRBD1 (5 bases). V was pared by 8 bases and J by 1 base, with 26 bases between. This CDR3 is built from 18 residues. The V gene's germline CDR1 is LNHDA and CDR2 SQIVND (reference sequence). As DNA, the CDR3 is TGTGCCAGTCGGGTGAAGGGGCCGTCCAACCACTTTAACTATGGCTACACCTTC. It yields the protein CASRVKGPSNHFNYGYTF.

The J gene is TRBJ2-5, the V gene TRBV18, with D tentatively TRBD1 (5 bases). Trimming removed 3 bases at V and 4 bases at J, with 18 bases between. CDR3 size: 16 residues. Germline loops: CDR1 KGHSH, CDR2 LQKENI. The CDR3 here is CASSPDLTRARETQYF. In nucleotides, the CDR3 is TGTGCCAGCTCACCCGACCTCACCAGGGCCCGAGAGACCCAGTACTTC.

The gene calls are TRBV11-2 and TRBJ1-6; the D gene is possibly TRBD1 (6 bases). The CDR3 totals 15 residues. Germline CDR1 and CDR2: SGHAT and FQNNGV. The V end was cut by 4 bases, the J end by 7 bases, with 14 bases between. The CDR3 coding sequence is TGTGCCAGCAGCTCCCGGACAGACGGGAATTCACCCCTCCACTTT. As protein: CASSSRTDGNSPLHF.

The gene calls are TRBV19 and TRBJ1-3, with TRBD1 as a possible D gene (5 bases). The CDR3 extends over 14 amino acids. Trimming stripped 4 bases from V and 7 bases from J, with 14 bases between. Germline V gene lookup returns CDR1 LNHDA and CDR2 SQIVND (reference sequence). The CDR3 reads CASSTRQSWNTIYF. DNA of the CDR3: TGTGCCAGTAGTACCCGACAGAGTTGGAACACCATATATTTT.

This sequence joins TRBV11-3 and TRBJ1-1, with D perhaps matching TRBD1 (6 bases). Germline V gene lookup returns CDR1 SGHNT and CDR2 YENEEA. The CDR3 covers 14 residues. The V end lost 6 bases, the J end lost 0 bases, and 11 bases lay between the germline ends. This CDR3 reads CASRFGQLNTEAFF. CDR3 DNA: TGTGCCAGCAGATTTGGACAGTTGAACACTGAAGCTTTCTTT.